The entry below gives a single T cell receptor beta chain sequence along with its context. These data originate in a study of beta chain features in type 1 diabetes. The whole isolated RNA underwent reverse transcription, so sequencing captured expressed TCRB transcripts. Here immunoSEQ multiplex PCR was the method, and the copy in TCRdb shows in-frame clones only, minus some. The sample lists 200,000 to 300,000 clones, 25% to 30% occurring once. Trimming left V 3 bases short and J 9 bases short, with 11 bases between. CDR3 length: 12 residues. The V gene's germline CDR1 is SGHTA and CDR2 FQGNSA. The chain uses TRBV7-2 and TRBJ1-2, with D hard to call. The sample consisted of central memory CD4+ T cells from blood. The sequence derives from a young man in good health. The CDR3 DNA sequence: TGTGCCAGCAGCTTTTTGGCCAATCGCTACACCTTC. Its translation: CASSFLANRYTF.